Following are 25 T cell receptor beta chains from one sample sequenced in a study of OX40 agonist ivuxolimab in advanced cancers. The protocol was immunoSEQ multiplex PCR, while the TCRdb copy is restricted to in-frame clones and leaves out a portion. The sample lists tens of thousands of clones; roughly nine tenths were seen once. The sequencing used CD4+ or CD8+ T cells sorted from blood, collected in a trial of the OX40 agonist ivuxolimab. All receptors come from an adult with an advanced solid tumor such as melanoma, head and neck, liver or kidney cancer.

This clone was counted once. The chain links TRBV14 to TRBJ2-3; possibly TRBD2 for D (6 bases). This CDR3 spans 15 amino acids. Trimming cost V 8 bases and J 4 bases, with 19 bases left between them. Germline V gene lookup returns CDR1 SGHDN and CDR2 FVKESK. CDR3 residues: CASSRRASSADTQYF. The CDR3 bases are TGTGCCAGCTCCCGGAGGGCTAGTTCCGCAGATACGCAGTATTTT.

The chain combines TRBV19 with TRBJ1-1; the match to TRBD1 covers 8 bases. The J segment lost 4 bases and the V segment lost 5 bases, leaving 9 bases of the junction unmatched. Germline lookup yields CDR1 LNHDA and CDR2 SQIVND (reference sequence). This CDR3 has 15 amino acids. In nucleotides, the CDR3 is TGTGCCAGTAGTCCCAGACAGGGGCGGGTCACTGAAGCTTTCTTT. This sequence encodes CASSPRQGRVTEAFF.

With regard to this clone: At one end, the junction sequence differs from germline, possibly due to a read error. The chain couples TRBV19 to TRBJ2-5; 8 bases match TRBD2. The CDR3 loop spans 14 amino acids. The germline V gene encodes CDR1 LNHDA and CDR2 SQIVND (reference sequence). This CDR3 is CASTPAGAQGTQYF. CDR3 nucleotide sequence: TGTGCCAGTACCCCAGCGGGAGCCCAAGGGACCCAGTACTTC.

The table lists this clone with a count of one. CDR3 nucleotides: TGCGCCAGCAGTGAGAGTCTAGCGGGATTAAATGAGCAGTTCTTC. Protein: CASSESLAGLNEQFF. The chain has TRBV10-1 and TRBJ2-1, with 9 bases lining up with TRBD2. Germline trimming cut 2 bases from V and 7 bases from J; bases unmatched to any gene: 6. The CDR3 loop spans 15 amino acids. Germline V gives CDR1 WNHNN, CDR2 SYGVQD (reference sequence).

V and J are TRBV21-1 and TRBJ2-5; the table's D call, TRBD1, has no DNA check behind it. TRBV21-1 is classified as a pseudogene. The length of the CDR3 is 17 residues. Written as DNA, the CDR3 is TGTGCCAGCAGCATACGACCACGGACAGGGTACCAAGAGACCCAGTACTTC. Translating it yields CASSIRPRTGYQETQYF.

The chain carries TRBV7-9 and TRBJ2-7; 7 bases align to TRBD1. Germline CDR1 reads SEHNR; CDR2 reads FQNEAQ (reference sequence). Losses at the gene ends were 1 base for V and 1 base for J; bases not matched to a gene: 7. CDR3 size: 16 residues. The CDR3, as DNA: TGTGCCAGCAGCTTAGTCTGGGACAGTTCTTCCTACGAGCAGTACTTC. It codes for CASSLVWDSSSYEQYF.

The CDR3 loop reads CASSRQGARETQYF. CDR3 nucleotide sequence: TGTGCCAGCAGTCGGCAGGGGGCTCGGGAGACCCAGTACTTC. The gene calls are TRBV2 and TRBJ2-5; TRBD1 agrees at 8 bases. The junction had 7 bases not matched to a gene; V was cut back by 5 bases and J by 5 bases. CDR1 and CDR2 from the germline V gene are SNHLY and FYNNEI. The CDR3 consists of 14 residues.

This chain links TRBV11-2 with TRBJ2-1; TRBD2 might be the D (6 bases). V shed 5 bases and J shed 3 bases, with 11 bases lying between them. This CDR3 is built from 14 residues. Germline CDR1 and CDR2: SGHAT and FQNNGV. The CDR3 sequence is CASSIAANYNEQFF. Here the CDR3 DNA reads TGTGCCAGCAGCATAGCGGCTAACTACAATGAGCAGTTCTTC.

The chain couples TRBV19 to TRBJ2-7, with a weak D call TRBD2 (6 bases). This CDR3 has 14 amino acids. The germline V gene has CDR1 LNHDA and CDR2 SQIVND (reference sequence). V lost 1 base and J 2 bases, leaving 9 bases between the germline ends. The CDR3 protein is CASSIAWEAYEQYF. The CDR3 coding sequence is TGTGCCAGTAGTATAGCCTGGGAGGCCTACGAGCAGTACTTC.

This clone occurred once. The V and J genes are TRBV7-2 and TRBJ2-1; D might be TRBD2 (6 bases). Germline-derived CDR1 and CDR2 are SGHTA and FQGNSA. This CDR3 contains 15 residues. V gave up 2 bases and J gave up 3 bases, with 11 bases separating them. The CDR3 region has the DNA TGTGCCAGCAGCTTAAGCTCCGGGAGCTACAATGAGCAGTTCTTC. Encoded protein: CASSLSSGSYNEQFF.

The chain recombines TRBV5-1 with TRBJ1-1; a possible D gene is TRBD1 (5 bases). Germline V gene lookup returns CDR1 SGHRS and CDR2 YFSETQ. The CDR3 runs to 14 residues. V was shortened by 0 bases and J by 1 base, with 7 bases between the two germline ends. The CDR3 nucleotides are TGCGCCAGCAGCTTGGTTCAGGGGAACACTGAAGCTTTCTTT. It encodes CASSLVQGNTEAFF. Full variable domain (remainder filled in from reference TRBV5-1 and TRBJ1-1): KAGVTQTPRYLIKTRGQQVTLSCSPISGHRSVSWYQQTPGQGLQFLFEYFSETQRNKGNFPGRFSGRQFSNSRSEMNVSTLELGDSALYLCASSLVQGNTEAFFGQGTRLTVV.

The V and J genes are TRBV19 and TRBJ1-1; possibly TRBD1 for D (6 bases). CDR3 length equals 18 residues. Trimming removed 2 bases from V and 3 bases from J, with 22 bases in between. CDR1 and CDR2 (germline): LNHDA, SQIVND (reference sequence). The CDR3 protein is CASSISTGIGRRDTEAFF. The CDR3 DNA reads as TGTGCCAGTAGTATATCAACAGGGATTGGGCGTCGCGACACTGAAGCTTTCTTT.

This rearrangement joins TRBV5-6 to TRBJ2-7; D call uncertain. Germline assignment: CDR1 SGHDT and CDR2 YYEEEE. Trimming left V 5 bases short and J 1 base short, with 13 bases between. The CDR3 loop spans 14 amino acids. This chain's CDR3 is CASRTMYGSYEQYF. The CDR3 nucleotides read TGTGCCAGCAGGACAATGTACGGTTCCTACGAGCAGTACTTC.

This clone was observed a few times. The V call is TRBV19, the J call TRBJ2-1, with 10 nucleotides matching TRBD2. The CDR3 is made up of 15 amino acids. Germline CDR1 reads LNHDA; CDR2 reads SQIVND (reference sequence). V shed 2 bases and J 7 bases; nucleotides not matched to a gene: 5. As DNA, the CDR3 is TGTGCCAGTAGTATACTAGCGGGAGCAGGGAATGAGCAGTTCTTC. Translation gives CASSILAGAGNEQFF.

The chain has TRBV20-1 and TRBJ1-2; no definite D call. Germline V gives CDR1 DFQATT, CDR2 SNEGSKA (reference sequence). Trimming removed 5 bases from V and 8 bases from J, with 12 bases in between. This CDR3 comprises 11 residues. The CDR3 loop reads CSAPGPGGYTF. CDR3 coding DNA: TGCAGTGCTCCCGGACCCGGAGGCTACACCTTC.

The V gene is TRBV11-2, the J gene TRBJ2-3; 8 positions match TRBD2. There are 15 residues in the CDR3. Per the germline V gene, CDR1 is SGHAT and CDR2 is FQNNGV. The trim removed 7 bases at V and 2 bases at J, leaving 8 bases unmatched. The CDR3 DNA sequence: TGTGCCAGCACCCACCGGGGGGGATTCACAGATACGCAGTATTTT. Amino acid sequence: CASTHRGGFTDTQYF. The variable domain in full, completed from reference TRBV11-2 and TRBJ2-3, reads EAGVAQSPRYKIIEKRQSVAFWCNPISGHATLYWYQQILGQGPKLLIQFQNNGVVDDSQLPKDRFSAERLKGVDSTLKIQPAKLEDSAVYLCASTHRGGFTDTQYFGPGTRLTVL.

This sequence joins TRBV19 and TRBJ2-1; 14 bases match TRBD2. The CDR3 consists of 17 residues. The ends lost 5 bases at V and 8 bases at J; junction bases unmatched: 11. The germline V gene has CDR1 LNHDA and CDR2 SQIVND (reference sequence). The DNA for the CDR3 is TGTGCCAGTAGTTCGCCTGGGACTAGCGGGAGACGGGATGAGCAGTTCTTC. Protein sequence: CASSSPGTSGRRDEQFF.

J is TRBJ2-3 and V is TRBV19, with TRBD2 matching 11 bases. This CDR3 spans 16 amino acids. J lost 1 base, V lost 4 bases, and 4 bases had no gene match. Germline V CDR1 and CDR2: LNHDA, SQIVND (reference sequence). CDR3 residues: CASSTRLAGRTDTQYF. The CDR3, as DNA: TGTGCCAGTAGTACCCGACTAGCGGGACGCACAGATACGCAGTATTTT.

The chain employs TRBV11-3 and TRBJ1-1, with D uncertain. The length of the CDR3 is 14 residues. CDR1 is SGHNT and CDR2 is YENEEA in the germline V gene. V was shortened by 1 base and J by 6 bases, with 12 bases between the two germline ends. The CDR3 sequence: CASSLGAGAPEAFF. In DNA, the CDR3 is TGTGCCAGCAGCTTAGGGGCGGGAGCCCCTGAAGCTTTCTTT.

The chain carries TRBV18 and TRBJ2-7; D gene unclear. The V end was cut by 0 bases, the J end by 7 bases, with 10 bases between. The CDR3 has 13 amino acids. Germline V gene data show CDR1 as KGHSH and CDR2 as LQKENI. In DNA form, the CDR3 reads TGTGCCAGCTCACCACCTGGTGGGGATGAGCAGTACTTC. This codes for CASSPPGGDEQYF.

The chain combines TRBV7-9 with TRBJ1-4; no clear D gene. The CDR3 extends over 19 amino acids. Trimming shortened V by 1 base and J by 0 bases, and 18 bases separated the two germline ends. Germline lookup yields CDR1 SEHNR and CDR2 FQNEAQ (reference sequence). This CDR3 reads CASSLGRRDPTATNEKLFF. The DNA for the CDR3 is TGTGCCAGCAGCTTAGGTAGAAGAGACCCGACTGCAACTAATGAAAAACTGTTTTTT.

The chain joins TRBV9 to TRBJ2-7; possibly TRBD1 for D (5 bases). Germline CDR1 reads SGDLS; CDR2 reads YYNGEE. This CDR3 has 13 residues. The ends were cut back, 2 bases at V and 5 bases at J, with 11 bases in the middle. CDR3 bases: TGTGCCAGCAGCGTGCAGGGTTGGGACGAGCAGTACTTC. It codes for CASSVQGWDEQYF. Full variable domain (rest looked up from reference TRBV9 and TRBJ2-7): DSGVTQTPKHLITATGQRVTLRCSPRSGDLSVYWYQQSLDQGLQFLIQYYNGEERAKGNILERFSAQQFPDLHSELNLSSLELGDSALYFCASSVQGWDEQYFGPGTRLTVT.

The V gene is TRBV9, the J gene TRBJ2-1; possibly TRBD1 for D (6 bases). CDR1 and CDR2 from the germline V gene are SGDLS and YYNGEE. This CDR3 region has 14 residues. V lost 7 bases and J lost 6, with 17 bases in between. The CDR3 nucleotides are TGTGCCAGCCCTCGGGGCCCACAGGGCAATGAGCAGTTCTTC. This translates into CASPRGPQGNEQFF.

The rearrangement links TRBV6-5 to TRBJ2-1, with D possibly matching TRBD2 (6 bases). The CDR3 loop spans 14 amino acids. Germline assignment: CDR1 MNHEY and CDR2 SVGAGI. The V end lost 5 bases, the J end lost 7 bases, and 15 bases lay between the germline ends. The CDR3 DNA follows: TGTGCCAGCAGTGCGGGGAGCAGGGAGAATGAGCAGTTCTTC. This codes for CASSAGSRENEQFF.

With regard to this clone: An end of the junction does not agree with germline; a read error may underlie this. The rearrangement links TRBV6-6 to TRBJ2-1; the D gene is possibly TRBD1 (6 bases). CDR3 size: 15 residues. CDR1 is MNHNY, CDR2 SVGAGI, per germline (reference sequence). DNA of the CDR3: TGTGCCAGCAATTACGGACAGAGCTCCTACAATGAGCAGTTCTTC. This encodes CASNYGQSSYNEQFF.